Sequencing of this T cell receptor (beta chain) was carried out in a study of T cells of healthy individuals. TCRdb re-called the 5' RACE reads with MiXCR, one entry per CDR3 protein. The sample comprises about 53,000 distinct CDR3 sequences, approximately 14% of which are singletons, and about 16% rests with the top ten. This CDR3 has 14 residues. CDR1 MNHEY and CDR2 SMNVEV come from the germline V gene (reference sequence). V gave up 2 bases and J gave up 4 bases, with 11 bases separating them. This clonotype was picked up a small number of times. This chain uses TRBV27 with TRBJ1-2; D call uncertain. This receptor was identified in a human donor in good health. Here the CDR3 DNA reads TGTGCCAGCAGTTTAAAGGAGGAAGGCTATGGCTACACCTTC. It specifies CASSLKEEGYGYTF.